The source of this T cell receptor (beta chain) is a study of T-cell reconstitution after alpha-beta-depleted transplantation in children. Points on this clonotype: Its specificity is unknown.

Unique molecular identifiers featured in how the TCRbeta library was prepared. One entry per CDR3 protein results from TCRdb running MiXCR on the PCR reads. The sample includes over 400,000 distinct CDR3 sequences, roughly 44% of them seen just once. The V gene's germline CDR1 is MDHEN and CDR2 SYDVKM. This CDR3 is built from 15 residues. V gave up 5 bases and J gave up 5 bases; unmatched junction bases: 9. Notes on the study in general: Once a year had passed after transplant, T-cell counts and diversity came mostly from newly produced T cells. The origin of alpha-beta T cells about two months after transplant was reportedly several hundred expanded graft clones. Some patients' high day-60 TCRbeta diversity was attributed to recipient cells surviving conditioning.

This receptor was obtained from a girl aged 2-15 years with aplastic anemia, due to receive a stem cell transplant. The chain couples TRBV28 to TRBJ1-1; 9 bases line up with TRBD1. Sequenced material: PBMCs, taken before TCRalphabeta/CD19-depleted stem cell transplant. Here the CDR3 DNA reads TGTGCCAGCAGTCCTCACAGGGGGCAGGGTACTGAAGCTTTCTTT. It yields the protein CASSPHRGQGTEAFF.